This T cell receptor beta chain was captured by sequencing in a study of identical twins (dated by TCRdb to the mid-2010s). With respect to the entire study: TCR alpha and beta repertoires from monozygotic twins, unrelated adults of various ages and cord blood were deep-sequenced to test whether fetal clonotypes persist. To rule out contamination, replicate twin experiments were performed at different times with different library preparation protocols. Results the study describes overall, beyond this receptor: Abundant cord blood beta clonotypes carried fewer insertions; young adult naive repertoires showed a weaker similar trend, while memory repertoires showed none. Because the same donors could not be followed over many years, the conclusions relied on cross-sectional statistical analysis. Excess twin sharing in beta out-of-frame sequences was weaker because fewer shared sequences lowered the signal-to-noise ratio. Invariant T cells such as MAIT and iNKT could partly confound zero-insertion analyses, although diverse VJ usage argued against such confounding for most clonotypes. Out-of-frame TCR alpha sequences shared between twins showed an excess of low generation-probability sequences compared with coincidental sharing between unrelated individuals. In monozygotic twins, recombination models systematically underestimated out-of-frame TCR alpha sharing, but the models matched the sharing seen between unrelated individuals.

Only healthy Caucasian donors were included. Three pairs of female monozygotic twins, all aged about 18 to 29 years, made up the twin cohort. Positive isolation kits from Invitrogen were used to isolate the CD4+ and CD8+ T cell populations. The receptor library was made with 5' RACE. The sequencer listed for this sample is Illumina HiSeq 2000. Template switching introduced a universal primer binding site; the final cDNA contained a unique molecular identifier, enabling accurate counting of TCR cDNA molecules. Specific primers in the conserved constant-segment region were used to synthesize first-strand cDNA for TCR alpha and beta chains. To control for contamination, every cDNA library carried two barcodes: a SMART-Mk sample barcode plus Illumina barcodes. TruSeq adapter sequences and Illumina sample barcodes were added in two successive PCR steps. Sequencing of the TCR alpha and beta cDNA libraries was done on the Illumina HiSeq platform using custom primers. Regarding the original processing steps: Unique molecular identifiers were extracted from raw reads with MiGEC, and CDR3 positions were determined with MiXCR. For each individual, recombination models were inferred using an EM algorithm with the repgenHMM and IGoR tools. Shared clonotype analysis was performed with the tcR package in R, normalizing sharing by the product of cloneset sizes. To study raw recombination without the effects of thymic and clonal selection, out-of-frame nonproductive sequences were analyzed. TCRdb redid the processing of the public reads, applying fastp at Q25 and MiXCR, and retained in-frame beta chains. Entries that share a CDR3 protein sequence are merged under the most common genes and DNA. The V and J calls come from TCRdb's annotation, not from the publication. The sample profile shows around 550,000 distinct CDR3 sequences; roughly 15% of them were found once. The ten top clones hold about 0.47% of the sample.

This clonotype was seen a handful of times. Its antigen is currently not known. Base qualities are not recorded, but no much larger clone differs from it by a single base. Trimming takes 4 bases off V and 8 bases off J; junction bases not matched to a gene: 7. The CDR3, from cysteine to phenylalanine, totals 14 residues. Only the CDR3 DNA stays, 42 bases, in frame from base 1. This same sample was also part of a study on yellow fever vaccine responses in identical twins. From the second report: According to the authors, in identical twins the way T cells responded to vaccination appeared partly convergent and partly personalized. The study precisely tracked vaccine-responding T cell clones in identical twins.

This clonotype was sampled from a young woman in good health. The specimen was CD4+ T cells sorted from blood. The sequence is built from TRBV12-3 or TRBV12-4 and TRBJ1-2, and TRBD1 aligns with 10 junction nucleotides. For the CDR3, the sequence is CASSSPGTGEGYTF. The sequenced DNA: TGTGCCAGCAGTTCCCCCGGGACAGGGGAAGGCTACACCTTC.